This T cell receptor beta chain was sequenced in a study of cytomegalovirus exposure and HLA in healthy donors. To note about this clone: Its antigen is unknown.

The CDR3 runs to 16 residues. Germline CDR1 and CDR2: SGHDT and YYEEEE. The V gene end was trimmed by 2 bases and the J gene end by 2 bases; junction bases not matched to a gene: 5. The PCR had 60 Vbeta and 13 Jbeta primers. Data came from immunoSEQ multiplex PCR; TCRdb stores just in-frame clones and leaves some out. The sample shows a few hundred thousand clones, around 88% of them seen only once. Study-level findings and limits: Donors belonging to an Asian-associated ancestry cluster reportedly showed fewer N-insertions in productive TCRs than the approximately 670-donor mean, according to what a later analysis found.

V is TRBV5-6 and J is TRBJ1-2, with TRBD1 matching over 11 bases. Sequencing was carried out using PBMCs. This TCR was recovered from a woman under 30 in good health and CMV-seronegative. The CDR3: CASSFGTGGSNYGYTF. CDR3 coding DNA: TGTGCCAGCAGCTTCGGGACAGGGGGGTCAAACTATGGCTACACCTTC.